Below, one T cell receptor beta chain is given with its context. Its antigen is still unknown. It was CD45RO-negative cells, positively selected for CCR7, that made up naive CD8 cells, with terminally differentiated effector memory CD45RA+ cells excluded. All of the donors resided in Nashville, Tennessee, and each was a Caucasian adult. This CDR3 has 12 amino acids. V gave up 6 bases and J gave up 6 bases; unmatched junction bases: 2. CDR1 is SQVTM, CDR2 ANQGSEA, per germline. This sample was included in a study of shared clonotypes between healthy human individuals. The wider study: The plates for each donor numbered three CD4 naive, three CD4 memory, two CD8 naive and one CD8 memory. Findings and caveats of the study: Sequencing of the sorted subsets was shown by rarefaction to be incomplete despite large depth.

Profiled with immunoSEQ multiplex PCR; TCRdb holds only in-frame clones, not every one. The sample yields around 1.9 million clones, 90% to 95% seen once. This chain connects TRBV29-1 to TRBJ2-4, with 10 bases lining up with TRBD1. This receptor was taken from a young man in good health. Some clones in this sample may be carry-over from other donors' samples. Sequencing was carried out using naive CD8+ T cells from PBMCs. The CDR3 region is CSVRQGANIQYF. CDR3 coding DNA: TGCAGCGTCCGACAGGGGGCAAACATTCAGTACTTC.